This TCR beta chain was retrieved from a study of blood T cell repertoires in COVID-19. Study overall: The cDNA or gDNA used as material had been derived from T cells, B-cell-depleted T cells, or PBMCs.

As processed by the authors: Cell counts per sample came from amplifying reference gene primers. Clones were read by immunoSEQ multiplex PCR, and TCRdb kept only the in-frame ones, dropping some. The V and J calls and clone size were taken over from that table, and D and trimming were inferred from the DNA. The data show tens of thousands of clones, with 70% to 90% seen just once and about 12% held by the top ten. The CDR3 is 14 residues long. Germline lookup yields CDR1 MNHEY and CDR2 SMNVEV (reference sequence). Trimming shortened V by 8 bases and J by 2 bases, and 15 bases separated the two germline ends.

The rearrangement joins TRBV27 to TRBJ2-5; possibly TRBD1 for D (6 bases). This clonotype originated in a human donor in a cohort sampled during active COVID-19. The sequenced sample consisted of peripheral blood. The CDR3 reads CASSPLTGQETQYF. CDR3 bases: TGTGCCAGCTCACCTCTGACAGGACAAGAGACCCAGTACTTC.